Sequencing of this T cell receptor beta chain was carried out in a study of blood T cell repertoires in COVID-19 (TCRdb year 2020). With regard to the full study: Recovered participants in ImmuneRACE Cohort 3 were defined as having two consecutive negative NP/OP PCR tests, clearance from a healthcare professional, or resolution of symptoms. The collaborator samples originated in the United States, Italy and Spain and spanned the acute and convalescent phases of COVID-19. The prospective study material was composed of cDNA or gDNA derived from T cells, B-cell-depleted T cells, or PBMCs. Deeply sampled blood TCRbeta repertoires from subjects exposed to, actively infected with, or recovered from COVID-19 were included in the dataset. The repertoires were made available in a free public database intended to serve as a resource for research on the immune response to SARS-CoV-2. Samples came from the ongoing ImmuneRACE study (first 160 participants) plus 1,254 subjects from 6 global collaborators. A de-identified subject ID, COVID-19 status, age in years and sex were almost always included in the sample metadata. Where HLA class I and class II types were available, the types were taken from metadata supplied by the sample provider, not from assay-based typing. General study outcomes and caveats: How much clinical and demographic metadata was included differed by source and by participant, and the metadata was provided uncurated.

As regards this clone: Its specific antigen is unknown. The input lacks base qualities; no much larger clone sits a single base away.

In the prospective study, participants were 18 to 89 years old, resided in under 30 geographic areas of the United States, and were enrolled through a virtual design. To assign participants to cohorts, the prospective study relied on clinical history that participants themselves reported in a screening survey and a study questionnaire. In the prospective study, whole blood, serum and a nasopharyngeal or oropharyngeal swab were collected from each participant by mobile phlebotomists. Prospective study participants could optionally give additional blood draws and questionnaires over an approximately two-month period. Prospective study blood samples were shipped either frozen or at room temperature before DNA extraction. TCRbeta CDR3 regions were amplified from genomic DNA using the immunoSEQ Assay, a bias-controlled multiplex PCR. As for how the authors treated the data: Nucleated cell counts per sample were estimated from amplification of reference gene primers within the assay. To quantify the absolute abundance of each unique TCRbeta CDR3 rearrangement, sequence reads were collapsed and filtered. For each sample, productive Simpson clonality was calculated as the square root of Simpson's diversity index across productive rearrangements. Entries here come from immuneACCESS through TCRdb and include only in-frame sequences with V and J called. Some clones fail to appear in such tables; in the studies checked, an unresolved V gene covers under half of the shortfall, and the cause of the remainder is unknown. That table furnishes V, J and clone size, whereas the DNA furnished D and trimming. The sample table lists about 400,000 clones, approximately 89% of them with a count of one. More than 1.5% of the sample lies in the top ten.

The source material was PBMCs or T cells enriched from blood (not recorded which). This clonotype was sampled from a man in his forties or fifties in a cohort exposed to, infected with or recovered from COVID-19 (not recorded which).

The CDR3 sequence is CASSLADRITGELFF. The nucleotides are TGTGCCAGCAGCTTAGCGGACAGGATCACCGGGGAGCTGTTTTTT. The chain is assembled from TRBV11-2 and TRBJ2-2; the junction holds 7 bases that match TRBD1. Looking up the germline V gene yields CDR1 SGHAT and CDR2 FQNNGV. The junction shows trimming of 1 base on V and 4 bases on J, and the gene matches do not reach 3 bases of it. The CDR3 covers 15 residues, taking in both the cysteine and the phenylalanine. Just CDR3 DNA is preserved here, 45 bases in frame from base 1.